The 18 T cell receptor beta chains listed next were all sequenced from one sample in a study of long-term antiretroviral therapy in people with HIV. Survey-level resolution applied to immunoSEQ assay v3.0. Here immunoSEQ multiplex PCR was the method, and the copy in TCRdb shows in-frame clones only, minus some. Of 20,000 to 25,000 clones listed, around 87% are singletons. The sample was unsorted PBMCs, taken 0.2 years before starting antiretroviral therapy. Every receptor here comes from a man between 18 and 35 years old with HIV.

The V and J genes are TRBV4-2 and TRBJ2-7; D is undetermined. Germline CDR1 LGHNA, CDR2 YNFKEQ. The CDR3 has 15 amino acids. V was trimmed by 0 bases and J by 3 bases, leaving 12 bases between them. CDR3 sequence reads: CASSQEEKWSYEQYF. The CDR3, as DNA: TGTGCCAGCAGCCAAGAGGAGAAGTGGAGCTACGAGCAGTACTTC.

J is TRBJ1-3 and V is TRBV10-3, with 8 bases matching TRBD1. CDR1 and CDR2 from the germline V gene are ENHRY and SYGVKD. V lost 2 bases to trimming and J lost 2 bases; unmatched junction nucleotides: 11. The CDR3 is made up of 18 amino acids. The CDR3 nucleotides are TGTGCCATCAGTGAGACGCATCTGGGACAGGCGGCTGGAAACACCATATATTTT. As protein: CAISETHLGQAAGNTIYF.

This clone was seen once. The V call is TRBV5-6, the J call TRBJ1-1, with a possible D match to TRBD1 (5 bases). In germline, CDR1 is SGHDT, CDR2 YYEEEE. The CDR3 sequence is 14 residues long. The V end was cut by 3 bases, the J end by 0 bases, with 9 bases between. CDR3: CASSYPGMNTEAFF. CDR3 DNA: TGTGCCAGCAGCTACCCAGGGATGAACACTGAAGCTTTCTTT.

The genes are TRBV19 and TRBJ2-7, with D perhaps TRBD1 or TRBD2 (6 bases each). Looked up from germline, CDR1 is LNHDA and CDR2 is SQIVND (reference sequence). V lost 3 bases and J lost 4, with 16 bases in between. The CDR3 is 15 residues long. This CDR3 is CASSIGTGAGYEQYF. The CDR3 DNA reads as TGTGCCAGTAGTATCGGAACGGGGGCGGGGTACGAGCAGTACTTC.

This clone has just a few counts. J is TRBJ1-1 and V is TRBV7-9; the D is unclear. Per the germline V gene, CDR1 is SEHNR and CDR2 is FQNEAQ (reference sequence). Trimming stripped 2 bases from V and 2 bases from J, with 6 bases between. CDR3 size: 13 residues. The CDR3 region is CASSLRGNTEAFF. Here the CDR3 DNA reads TGTGCCAGCAGCTTACGCGGAAACACTGAAGCTTTCTTT.

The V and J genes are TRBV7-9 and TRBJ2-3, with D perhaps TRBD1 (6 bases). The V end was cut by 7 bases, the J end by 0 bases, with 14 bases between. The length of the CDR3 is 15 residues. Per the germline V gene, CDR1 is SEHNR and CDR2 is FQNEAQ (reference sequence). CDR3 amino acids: CASTQQGTSTDTQYF. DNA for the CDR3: TGTGCCAGCACCCAACAGGGAACTAGCACAGATACGCAGTATTTT.

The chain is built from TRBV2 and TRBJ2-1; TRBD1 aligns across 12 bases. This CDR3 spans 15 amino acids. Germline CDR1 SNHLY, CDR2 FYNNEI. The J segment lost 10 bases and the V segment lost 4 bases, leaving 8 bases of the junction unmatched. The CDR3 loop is CASSAGTGGQGEQFF. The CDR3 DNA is TGTGCCAGCAGTGCCGGGACAGGGGGCCAGGGGGAGCAGTTCTTC.

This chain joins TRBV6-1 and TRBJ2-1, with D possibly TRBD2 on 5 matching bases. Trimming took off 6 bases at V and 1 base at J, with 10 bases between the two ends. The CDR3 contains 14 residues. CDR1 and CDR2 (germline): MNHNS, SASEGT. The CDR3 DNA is TGTGCCAGCAGACAAAGCGGATCCTACAATGAGCAGTTCTTC. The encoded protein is CASRQSGSYNEQFF.

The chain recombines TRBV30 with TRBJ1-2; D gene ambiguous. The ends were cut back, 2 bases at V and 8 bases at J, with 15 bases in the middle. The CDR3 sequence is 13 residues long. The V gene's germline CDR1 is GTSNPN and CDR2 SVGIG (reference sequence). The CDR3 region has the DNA TGTGCCTGGAGTCCCGCACAGCCCCCGGGCTACACCTTC. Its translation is CAWSPAQPPGYTF.

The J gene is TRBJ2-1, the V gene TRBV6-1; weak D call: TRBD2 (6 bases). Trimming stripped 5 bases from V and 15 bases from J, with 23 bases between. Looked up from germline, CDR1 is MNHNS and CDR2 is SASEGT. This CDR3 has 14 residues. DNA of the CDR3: TGTGCCAGCAGTCCGAATGAGGAGGGCATAGGATCGTTCTTC. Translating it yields CASSPNEEGIGSFF.

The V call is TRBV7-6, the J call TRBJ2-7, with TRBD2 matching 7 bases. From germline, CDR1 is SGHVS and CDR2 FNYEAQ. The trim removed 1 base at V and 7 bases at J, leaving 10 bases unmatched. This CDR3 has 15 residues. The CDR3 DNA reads TGTGCCAGCAGCTTAGATCCCGGGAGGTCGGAGGAGCAGTACTTC. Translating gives CASSLDPGRSEEQYF.

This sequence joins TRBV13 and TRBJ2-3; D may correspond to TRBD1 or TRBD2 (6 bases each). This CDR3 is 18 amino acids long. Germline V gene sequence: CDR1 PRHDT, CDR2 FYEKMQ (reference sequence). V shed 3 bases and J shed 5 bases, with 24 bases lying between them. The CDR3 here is CASSFQLKGGRAEDTQYF. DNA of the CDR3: TGTGCCAGCAGCTTCCAATTAAAGGGGGGCCGGGCAGAAGATACGCAGTATTTT.

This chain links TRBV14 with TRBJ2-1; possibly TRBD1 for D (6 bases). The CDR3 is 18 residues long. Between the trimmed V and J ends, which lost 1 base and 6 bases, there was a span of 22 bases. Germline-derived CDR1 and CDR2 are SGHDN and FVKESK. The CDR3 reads CASSQVNGWGPQGNEQFF. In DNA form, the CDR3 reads TGTGCCAGCAGCCAAGTGAACGGGTGGGGGCCCCAGGGCAATGAGCAGTTCTTC.

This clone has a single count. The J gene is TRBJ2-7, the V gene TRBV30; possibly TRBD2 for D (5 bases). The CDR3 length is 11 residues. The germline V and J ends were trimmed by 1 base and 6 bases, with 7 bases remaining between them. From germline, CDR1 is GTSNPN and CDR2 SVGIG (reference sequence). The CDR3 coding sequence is TGTGCCTGGAGTGGAGGGAGCGAGCAGTACTTC. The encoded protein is CAWSGGSEQYF.

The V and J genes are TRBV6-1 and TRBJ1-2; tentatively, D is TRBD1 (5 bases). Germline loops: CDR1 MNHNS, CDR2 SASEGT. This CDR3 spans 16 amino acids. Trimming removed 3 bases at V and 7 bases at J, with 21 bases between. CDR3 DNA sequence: TGTGCCAGCAGTGACGGACATGCCCCGCTGAGAGGTGGCTACACCTTC. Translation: CASSDGHAPLRGGYTF.

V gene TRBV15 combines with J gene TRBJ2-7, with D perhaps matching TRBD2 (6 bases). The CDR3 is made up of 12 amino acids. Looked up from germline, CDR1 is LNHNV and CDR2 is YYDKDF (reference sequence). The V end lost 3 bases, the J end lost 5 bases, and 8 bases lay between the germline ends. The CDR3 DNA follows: TGTGCCACCAGCAGGTGGGGGGACGAGCAGTACTTC. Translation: CATSRWGDEQYF.

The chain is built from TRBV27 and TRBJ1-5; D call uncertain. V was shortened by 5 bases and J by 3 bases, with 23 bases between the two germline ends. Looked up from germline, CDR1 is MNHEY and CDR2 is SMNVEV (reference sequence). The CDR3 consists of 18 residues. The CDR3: CASSPSMRGNTHNQPQHF. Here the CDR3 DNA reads TGTGCCAGCAGTCCGTCTATGAGAGGGAACACTCACAATCAGCCCCAGCATTTT.

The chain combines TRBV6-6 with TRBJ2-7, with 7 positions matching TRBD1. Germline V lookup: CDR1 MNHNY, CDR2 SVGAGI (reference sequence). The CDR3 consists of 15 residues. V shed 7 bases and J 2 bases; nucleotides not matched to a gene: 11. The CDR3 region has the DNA TGTGCCAGCATCCCGGGACAGCTACGAACCTACGAGCAGTACTTC. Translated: CASIPGQLRTYEQYF.